These 23 T cell receptor beta chains were all obtained from the same sample, sequenced in a study of T cells in Graves' hyperthyroidism and ophthalmopathy. Template material for amplifying TCR beta CDR3 regions consisted of RNA transcripts. RT-PCR in the first round (using the HTBI primer set) targeted the TCR CDR3. TCRdb re-analysed the multiplex PCR reads in MiXCR, keeping a single row per CDR3 protein. The repertoire holds some 550,000 distinct CDR3 sequences, with about a sixth as singletons. Specimen: blood. The receptors come from a woman between 40 and 55 years old with Graves' ophthalmopathy.

This clonotype came up many times. The rearrangement joins TRBV11-3 to TRBJ1-1; D possibly corresponds to TRBD1 (5 bases). The CDR3 spans 12 residues. Trimming stripped 1 base from V and 7 bases from J, with 7 bases between. Germline V gene sequence: CDR1 SGHNT, CDR2 YENEEA. In DNA, the CDR3 is TGTGCCAGCAGCTTAGGGGGCGGTGAAGCTTTCTTT. Protein product: CASSLGGGEAFF. The variable domain in full, with the rest retrieved from reference TRBV11-3 and TRBJ1-1, is EAGVVQSPRYKIIEKKQPVAFWCNPISGHNTLYWYLQNLGQGPELLIRYENEEAVDDSQLPKDRFSAERLKGVDSTLKIQPAELGDSAVYLCASSLGGGEAFFGQGTRLTVV.

The chain joins TRBV30 to TRBJ1-5; weak D call: TRBD1 (6 bases). The CDR3 runs 14 residues. Looked up from germline, CDR1 is GTSNPN and CDR2 is SVGIG (reference sequence). Trimming removed 5 bases at V and 4 bases at J, with 15 bases between. The CDR3 sequence is CAWSWSRGNQPQHF. The CDR3 DNA is TGTGCCTGGTCCTGGAGCAGGGGAAATCAGCCCCAGCATTTT.

This rearrangement joins TRBV20-1 to TRBJ2-5; 12 bases line up with TRBD2. Germline V lookup: CDR1 DFQATT, CDR2 SNEGSKA (reference sequence). The CDR3 consists of 19 residues. The V and J ends lost 3 bases and 2 bases, in that order; junction bases with no gene match: 16. CDR3 loop: CSASRGASGGVLFQETQYF. CDR3 in DNA: TGCAGTGCTAGCAGAGGGGCTAGCGGGGGGGTCTTGTTTCAAGAGACCCAGTACTTC.

This clonotype was counted only a few times. CDR3 residues: CASSQRFKNIQYF. Written as DNA, the CDR3 is TGTGCCAGCAGCCAACGATTCAAAAACATTCAGTACTTC. The V and J genes are TRBV3-1 and TRBJ2-4, with unresolved D. CDR3 size: 13 residues. Germline-derived CDR1 and CDR2 are LGHDT and YNNKEL (reference sequence). Deletions cut 2 bases from V and 3 bases from J, with 5 bases between.

The rearrangement uses TRBV5-5 and TRBJ2-7; perhaps TRBD1 as D (5 bases). Germline V CDR1 and CDR2: SGHKS, YYEKEE (reference sequence). There are 12 residues in the CDR3. Trimming took 4 bases from V and 3 from J, leaving 8 bases between them. CDR3 DNA sequence: TGTGCCAGCAGCGACAGTCTCTACGAGCAGTACTTC. This codes for CASSDSLYEQYF.

Many counts were recorded for this clonotype. This chain links TRBV7-2 with TRBJ2-3; no definite D call. CDR1 is SGHTA and CDR2 is FQGNSA in the germline V gene. This CDR3 is 14 amino acids long. The germline V and J ends were trimmed by 3 bases and 3 bases, with 10 bases remaining between them. This CDR3 reads CASSFGLTTDTQYF. The CDR3 coding sequence is TGTGCCAGCAGCTTTGGGCTGACTACAGATACGCAGTATTTT.

V and J are TRBV29-1 and TRBJ2-4; TRBD2 matches 8 bases. In germline, CDR1 is SQVTM, CDR2 ANQGSEA. This CDR3 has 15 amino acids. Trimming at V came to 5 bases and at J to 0 bases, leaving 6 bases not matched to a gene. The CDR3 spells CSVISGTLAKNIQYF. Here the CDR3 DNA reads TGCAGCGTTATTAGCGGGACCCTAGCCAAAAACATTCAGTACTTC.

This clonotype was detected many times. The rearrangement uses TRBV27 and TRBJ1-1; D is ambiguous. Germline-derived CDR1 and CDR2 are MNHEY and SMNVEV (reference sequence). The CDR3 totals 14 residues. The V end lost 4 bases, the J end lost 3 bases, and 12 bases lay between the germline ends. In nucleotides, the CDR3 is TGTGCCAGCAGTTGGGCAAGTGGGTACACTGAAGCTTTCTTT. This gives the protein CASSWASGYTEAFF.

This clonotype has a count of ten or more. The chain combines TRBV7-9 with TRBJ1-6; D gene uncertain. Trimming left V 5 bases short and J 0 bases short, with 2 bases between. The germline gives CDR1 SEHNR, CDR2 FQNEAQ (reference sequence). The CDR3 runs 13 residues. The CDR3 DNA reads as TGTGCCAGCAGCGACTCCTATAATTCACCCCTCCACTTT. Its translation: CASSDSYNSPLHF.

This chain uses TRBV10-3 with TRBJ1-2; TRBD1 agrees at 7 bases. The CDR3 is 19 residues long. Germline-derived CDR1 and CDR2 are ENHRY and SYGVKD. After removal of 2 bases from V and 0 bases from J, the junction contained 15 bases not matched to a gene. The CDR3 sequence is CAISETETGTDRANYGYTF. In nucleotides, the CDR3 is TGTGCCATCAGTGAGACGGAGACAGGGACAGACCGAGCTAACTATGGCTACACCTTC.

The chain couples TRBV28 to TRBJ1-1; D uncertain. Germline CDR1 reads MDHEN; CDR2 reads SYDVKM. This CDR3 has 16 amino acids. Trimming removed 6 bases from V and 0 bases from J, with 17 bases in between. CDR3 residues: CASSLDIGRLNTEAFF. In nucleotides, the CDR3 is TGTGCCAGCAGCCTAGACATCGGTCGCTTGAACACTGAAGCTTTCTTT. Based on the CDR3 plus reference TRBV28 and TRBJ1-1, the full variable domain is DVKVTQSSRYLVKRTGEKVFLECVQDMDHENMFWYRQDPGLGLRLIYFSYDVKMKEKGDIPEGYSVSREKKERFSLILESASTNQTSMYLCASSLDIGRLNTEAFFGQGTRLTVV.

The table lists this clonotype with a few counts. CDR3 protein: CSAPGGFQETQYF. CDR3 in DNA: TGCAGTGCTCCTGGGGGTTTCCAAGAGACCCAGTACTTC. V gene TRBV20-1 combines with J gene TRBJ2-5; perhaps D is TRBD1 or TRBD2 (5 bases each). The CDR3 consists of 13 residues. Trimming removed 5 bases at V and 1 base at J, with 11 bases between. CDR1 and CDR2 from the germline V gene are DFQATT and SNEGSKA (reference sequence).

This chain connects TRBV20-1 to TRBJ2-5, with 8 nucleotides matching TRBD1. V shed 5 bases, J shed 5 bases, and the junction held 7 bases outside the gene matches. CDR1 is DFQATT and CDR2 is SNEGSKA in the germline V gene (reference sequence). The CDR3 loop spans 13 amino acids. CDR3 sequence (DNA): TGCAGTGCTTTACCCACAGGGGGGGAGACCCAGTACTTC. Translation: CSALPTGGETQYF.

There are many counts of this clonotype. The gene calls are TRBV2 and TRBJ2-1; the match to TRBD2 covers 9 bases. The V gene end was trimmed by 4 bases and the J gene end by 3 bases; junction bases not matched to a gene: 7. Per germline, CDR1 SNHLY and CDR2 FYNNEI. The CDR3 totals 16 residues. The CDR3 nucleotides read TGTGCCAGCAGTGTTGCGGGAGGGATTAACTACAATGAGCAGTTCTTC. The encoded protein is CASSVAGGINYNEQFF.

The chain couples TRBV2 to TRBJ1-4; D gene ambiguous. Germline V gives CDR1 SNHLY, CDR2 FYNNEI. This CDR3 contains 10 residues. V shed 4 bases and J shed 13 bases, with 7 bases lying between them. The CDR3: CASSAKRLFF. CDR3 in DNA: TGTGCCAGCAGTGCTAAAAGACTGTTTTTT. The entire variable domain, with the rest obtained from reference TRBV2 and TRBJ1-4, is as follows: EPEVTQTPSHQVTQMGQEVILRCVPISNHLYFYWYRQILGQKVEFLVSFYNNEISEKSEIFDDQFSVERPDGSNFTLKIRSTKLEDSAMYFCASSAKRLFFGSGTQLSVL.

Turning to this clonotype: A much larger clone lies a single base off, so this may be a read error. The chain combines TRBV7-2 with TRBJ2-1, with 11 bases fitting TRBD2. Germline lookup yields CDR1 SGHTA and CDR2 FQGNSA. This CDR3 has 14 residues. J gave up 11 bases and V 5 bases, and 8 bases lay outside the gene matches. The CDR3 spells CASSLSGGAWQQFF. CDR3 coding DNA: TGTGCCAGCAGCCTTAGCGGGGGGGCCTGGCAGCAGTTCTTC.

This sequence joins TRBV6-1 and TRBJ2-6; D is ambiguous. The CDR3 contains 15 residues. V gave up 2 bases and J gave up 0 bases, with 5 bases separating them. In germline, CDR1 is MNHNS, CDR2 SASEGT. CDR3 sequence: CASSEWSSGANVLTF. As DNA, the CDR3 is TGTGCCAGCAGTGAATGGAGCTCTGGGGCCAACGTCCTGACTTTC.

This clonotype was observed a few times. This chain joins TRBV5-4 and TRBJ2-1, with D possibly TRBD1 on 5 matching bases. The germline V gene has CDR1 SGHNT and CDR2 YYREEE (reference sequence). V was clipped by 4 bases and J by 5 bases, with 16 bases between them. The CDR3 is 15 amino acids. CDR3 sequence: CASSPTAQSNNEQFF. The CDR3 DNA reads TGTGCCAGCAGCCCGACAGCCCAATCCAACAATGAGCAGTTCTTC.

The CDR3 region has the DNA TGTGCCAGCAGCCAATCCCTAGCGGGGGGCCACAATGAGCAGTTCTTC. Translated, it gives CASSQSLAGGHNEQFF. This chain links TRBV4-2 with TRBJ2-1; 11 positions match TRBD2. After removal of 2 bases from V and 5 bases from J, the junction contained 5 bases not matched to a gene. CDR1 is LGHNA and CDR2 is YNFKEQ in the germline V gene. The CDR3 spans 16 residues.

This clonotype came up a few times. The V call is TRBV4-2, the J call TRBJ2-5, with D perhaps TRBD2 (5 bases). Germline CDR1 LGHNA, CDR2 YNFKEQ. Trimming cost V 0 bases and J 0 bases, with 8 bases left between them. The CDR3 is made up of 15 amino acids. CDR3 amino acids: CASSQDVRDQETQYF. As DNA, the CDR3 is TGTGCCAGCAGCCAAGATGTGAGGGACCAAGAGACCCAGTACTTC.

This clonotype showed up many times. The chain carries TRBV20-1 and TRBJ2-7; TRBD2 matches 9 bases. This CDR3 has 15 amino acids. V trimming: 0 bases; J trimming: 2 bases; junction bases outside the gene matches: 5. The germline V gene has CDR1 DFQATT and CDR2 SNEGSKA (reference sequence). CDR3 loop: CSARDGASGTYEQYF. CDR3 bases: TGCAGTGCTAGAGACGGGGCTAGCGGGACCTACGAGCAGTACTTC.

The table lists this clonotype with many counts. The J gene is TRBJ2-7, the V gene TRBV6-1; 13 nucleotides agree with TRBD2. V lost 7 bases and J lost 7; bases outside the gene matches: 10. The CDR3 length is 15 residues. Germline loops: CDR1 MNHNS, CDR2 SASEGT. The CDR3 bases are TGTGCCAGCATGGGGACTAGCGGGAATCTGAGGGAGCAGTACTTC. It codes for CASMGTSGNLREQYF.

This clonotype was seen many times. The rearrangement uses TRBV7-3 and TRBJ1-1; D possibly corresponds to TRBD1 (5 bases). CDR1 is SGHTA and CDR2 is FQGTGA in the germline V gene. The CDR3 runs 18 residues. The germline V and J ends were trimmed by 3 bases and 1 base, with 21 bases remaining between them. The CDR3: CASSFNPQSAGTNTEAFF. The CDR3 DNA reads as TGTGCCAGCAGCTTTAATCCCCAGTCGGCAGGGACGAACACTGAAGCTTTCTTT.